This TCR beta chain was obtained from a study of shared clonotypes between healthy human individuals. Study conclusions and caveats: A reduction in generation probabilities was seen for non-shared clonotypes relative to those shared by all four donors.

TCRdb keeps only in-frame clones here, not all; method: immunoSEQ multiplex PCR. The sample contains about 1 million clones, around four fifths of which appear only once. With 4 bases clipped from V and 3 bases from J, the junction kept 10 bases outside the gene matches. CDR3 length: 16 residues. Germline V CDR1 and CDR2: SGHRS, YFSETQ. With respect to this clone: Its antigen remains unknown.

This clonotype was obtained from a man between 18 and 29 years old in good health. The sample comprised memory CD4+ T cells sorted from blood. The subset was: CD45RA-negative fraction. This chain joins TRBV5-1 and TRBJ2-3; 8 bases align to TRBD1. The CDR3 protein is CASSPKTGTGTDTQYF. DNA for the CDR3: TGCGCCAGCAGCCCCAAGACCGGGACAGGAACAGATACGCAGTATTTT.